The source of this T cell receptor beta chain is a study of technical replicates of blood from a few donors (dated by TCRdb to between 2016 and 2019). The CDR3 starts with the cysteine, ends with the phenylalanine, and has 19 residues. Only CDR3 DNA remains: 57 bases, in frame from the first base. Here V drops 0 bases and J drops 5 bases, and the junction holds 16 bases not matched to any gene. CDR1 and CDR2 are drawn from the germline V gene: SGHTS, YDEGEE. Only a few counts were recorded for this clone. What this receptor recognizes is not known. No clone much larger than this one lies a single base away; base qualities are absent. Libraries came from the immunoSEQ multiplex PCR assay. This immuneACCESS table, as held by TCRdb, lists in-frame sequences with V and J called but not all clones. Of the missing ones, under half trace to an unresolved V gene in checked studies; the others have no known cause. Recorded for this sample are roughly 71,000 clones; around nine tenths of them occurred a single time. Over 0.3% of the sample belongs to the ten largest clones.

Sequencing input: T cells isolated from PBMCs. The source is a human donor in good health. Recombination joined TRBV5-8 with TRBJ1-5; 8 middle bases align to TRBD1. The CDR3 protein sequence reads: CASSLALGQEGLEDQPQHF. In nucleotides, the sequence is TGTGCCAGCAGCTTGGCCCTGGGACAGGAAGGATTAGAGGATCAGCCCCAGCATTTT.